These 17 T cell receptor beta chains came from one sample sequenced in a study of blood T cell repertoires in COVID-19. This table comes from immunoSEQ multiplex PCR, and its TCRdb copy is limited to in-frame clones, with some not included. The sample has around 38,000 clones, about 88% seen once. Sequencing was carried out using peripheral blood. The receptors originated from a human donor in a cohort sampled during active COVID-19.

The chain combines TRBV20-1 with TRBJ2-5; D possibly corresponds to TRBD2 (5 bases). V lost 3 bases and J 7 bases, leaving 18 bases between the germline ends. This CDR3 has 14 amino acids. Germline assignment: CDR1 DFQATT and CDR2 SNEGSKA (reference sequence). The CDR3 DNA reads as TGCAGTGCTAGTGAGACTATGACGAGAGGGACCCAGTACTTC. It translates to CSASETMTRGTQYF.

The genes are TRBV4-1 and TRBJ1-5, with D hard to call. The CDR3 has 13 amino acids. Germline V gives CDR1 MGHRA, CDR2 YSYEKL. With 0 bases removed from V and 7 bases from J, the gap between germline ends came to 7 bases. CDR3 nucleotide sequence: TGCGCCAGCAGCCAAGAAGCTCTACAGCCCCAGCATTTT. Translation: CASSQEALQPQHF.

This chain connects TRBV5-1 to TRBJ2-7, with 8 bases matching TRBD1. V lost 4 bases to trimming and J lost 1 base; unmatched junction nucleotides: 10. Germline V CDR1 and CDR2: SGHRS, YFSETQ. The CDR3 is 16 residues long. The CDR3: CASSPTTGGFSYEQYF. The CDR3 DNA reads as TGCGCCAGCAGCCCAACCACAGGGGGGTTTTCCTACGAGCAGTACTTC. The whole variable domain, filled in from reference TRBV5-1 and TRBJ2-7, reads KAGVTQTPRYLIKTRGQQVTLSCSPISGHRSVSWYQQTPGQGLQFLFEYFSETQRNKGNFPGRFSGRQFSNSRSEMNVSTLELGDSALYLCASSPTTGGFSYEQYFGPGTRLTVT.

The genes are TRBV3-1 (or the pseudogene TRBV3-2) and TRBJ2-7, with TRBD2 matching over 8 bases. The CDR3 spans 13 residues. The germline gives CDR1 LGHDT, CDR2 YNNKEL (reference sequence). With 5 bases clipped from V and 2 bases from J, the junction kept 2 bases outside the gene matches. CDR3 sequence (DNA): TGTGCCAGCAGCACGGGAGGGCCCTACGAGCAGTACTTC. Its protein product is CASSTGGPYEQYF.

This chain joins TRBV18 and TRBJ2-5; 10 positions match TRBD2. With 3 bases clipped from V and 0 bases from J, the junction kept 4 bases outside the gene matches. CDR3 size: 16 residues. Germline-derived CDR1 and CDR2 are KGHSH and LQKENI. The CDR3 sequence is CASSPQTSGYQETQYF. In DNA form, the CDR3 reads TGTGCCAGCTCACCCCAGACTAGCGGGTACCAAGAGACCCAGTACTTC.

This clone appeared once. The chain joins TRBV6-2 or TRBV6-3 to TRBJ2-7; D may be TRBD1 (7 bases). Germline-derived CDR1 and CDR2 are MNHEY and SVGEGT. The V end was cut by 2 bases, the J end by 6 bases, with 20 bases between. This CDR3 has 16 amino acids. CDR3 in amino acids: CASSYKAGGPTSEQYF. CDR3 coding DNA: TGTGCCAGCAGTTACAAGGCAGGGGGTCCGACTAGCGAGCAGTACTTC.

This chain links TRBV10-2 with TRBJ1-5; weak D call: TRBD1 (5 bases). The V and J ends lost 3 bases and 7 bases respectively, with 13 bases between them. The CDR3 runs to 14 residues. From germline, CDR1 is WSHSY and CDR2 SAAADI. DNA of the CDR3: TGCGCCAGCAGTGAAAGTGGGGCAGGGCAGCCCCAGCATTTT. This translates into CASSESGAGQPQHF.

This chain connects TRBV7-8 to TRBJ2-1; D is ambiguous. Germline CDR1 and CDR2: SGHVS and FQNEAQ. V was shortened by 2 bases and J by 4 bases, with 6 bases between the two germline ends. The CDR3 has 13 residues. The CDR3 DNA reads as TGTGCCAGCAGCTTACAAGCTTACAATGAGCAGTTCTTC. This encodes CASSLQAYNEQFF.

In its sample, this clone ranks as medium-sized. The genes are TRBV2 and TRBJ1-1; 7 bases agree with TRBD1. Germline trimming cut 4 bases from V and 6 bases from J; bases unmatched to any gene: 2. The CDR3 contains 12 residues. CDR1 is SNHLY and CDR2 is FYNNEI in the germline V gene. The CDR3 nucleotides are TGTGCCAGCAGTGGACAGGGACCTGAAGCTTTCTTT. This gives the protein CASSGQGPEAFF.

The CDR3 coding sequence is TGTGCCAGCAGCTTAGGAAGGGGGAAGGGCACCGGGGAGCTGTTTTTT. Protein product: CASSLGRGKGTGELFF. This chain links TRBV7-8 with TRBJ2-2, with a tentative D call TRBD1 (6 bases). Germline-derived CDR1 and CDR2 are SGHVS and FQNEAQ. The CDR3 spans 16 residues. V was cut by 1 base and J by 4 bases, with 13 bases left in between.

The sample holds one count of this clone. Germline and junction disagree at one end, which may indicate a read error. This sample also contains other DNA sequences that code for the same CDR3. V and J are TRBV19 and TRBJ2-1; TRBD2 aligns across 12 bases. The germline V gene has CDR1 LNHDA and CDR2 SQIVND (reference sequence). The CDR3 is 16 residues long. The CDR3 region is CASSLLAGGPYNEQFF. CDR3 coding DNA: TGTGCCAGTAGCCTCCTAGCGGGAGGGCCGTACAATGAACAGTTCTTC.

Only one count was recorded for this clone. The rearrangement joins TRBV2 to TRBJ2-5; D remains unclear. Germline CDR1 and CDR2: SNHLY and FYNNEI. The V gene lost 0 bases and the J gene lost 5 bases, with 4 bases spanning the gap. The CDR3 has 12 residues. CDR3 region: CASSEAAETQYF. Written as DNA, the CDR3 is TGTGCCAGCAGTGAAGCAGCGGAGACCCAGTACTTC.

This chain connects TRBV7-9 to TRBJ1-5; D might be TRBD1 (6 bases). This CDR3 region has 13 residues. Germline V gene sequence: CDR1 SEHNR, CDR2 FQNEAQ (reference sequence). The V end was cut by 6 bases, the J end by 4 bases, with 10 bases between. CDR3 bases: TGTGCCAGCAGTATCACAGGGAATCAGCCCCAGCATTTT. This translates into CASSITGNQPQHF.

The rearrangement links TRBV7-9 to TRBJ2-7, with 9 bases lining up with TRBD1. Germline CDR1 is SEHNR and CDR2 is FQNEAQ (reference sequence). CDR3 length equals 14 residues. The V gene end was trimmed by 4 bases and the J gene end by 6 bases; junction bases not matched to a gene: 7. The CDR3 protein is CASSSQGASGEQYF. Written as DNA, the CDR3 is TGTGCCAGCAGCTCACAGGGGGCATCGGGCGAGCAGTACTTC.

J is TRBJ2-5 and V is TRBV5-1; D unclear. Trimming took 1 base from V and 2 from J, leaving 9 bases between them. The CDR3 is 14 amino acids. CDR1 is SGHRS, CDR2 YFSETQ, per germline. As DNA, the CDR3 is TGCGCCAGCAGCTTGTATGGCCTGCAAGAGACCCAGTACTTC. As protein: CASSLYGLQETQYF.

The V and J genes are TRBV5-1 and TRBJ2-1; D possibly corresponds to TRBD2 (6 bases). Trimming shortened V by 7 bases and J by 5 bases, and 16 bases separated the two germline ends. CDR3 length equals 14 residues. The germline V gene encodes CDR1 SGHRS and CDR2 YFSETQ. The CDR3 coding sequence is TGCGCCAGCTCCTACGGGCTAGCGAACAATGAGCAGTTCTTC. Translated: CASSYGLANNEQFF.

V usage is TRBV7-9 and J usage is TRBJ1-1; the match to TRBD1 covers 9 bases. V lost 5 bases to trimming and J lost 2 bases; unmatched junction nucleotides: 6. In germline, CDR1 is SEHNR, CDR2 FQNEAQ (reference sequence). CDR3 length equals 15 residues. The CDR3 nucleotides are TGTGCCAGCAGCAACTCGGACAGGGGCAACACTGAAGCTTTCTTT. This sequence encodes CASSNSDRGNTEAFF.